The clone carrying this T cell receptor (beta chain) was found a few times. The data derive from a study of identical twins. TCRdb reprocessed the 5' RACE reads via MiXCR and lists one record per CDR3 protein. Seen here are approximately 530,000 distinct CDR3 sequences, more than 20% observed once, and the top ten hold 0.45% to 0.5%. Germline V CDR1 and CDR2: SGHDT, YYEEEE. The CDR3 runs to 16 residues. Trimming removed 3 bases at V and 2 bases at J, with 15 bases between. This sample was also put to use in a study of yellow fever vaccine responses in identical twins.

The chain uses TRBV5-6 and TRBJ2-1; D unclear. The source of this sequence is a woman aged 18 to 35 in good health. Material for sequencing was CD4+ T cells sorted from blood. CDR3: CASSWRATLAYNEQFF. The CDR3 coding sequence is TGTGCCAGCAGCTGGCGCGCGACGCTTGCCTACAATGAGCAGTTCTTC. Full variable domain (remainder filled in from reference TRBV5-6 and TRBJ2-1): DAGVTQSPTHLIKTRGQQVTLRCSPKSGHDTVSWYQQALGQGPQFIFQYYEEEERQRGNFPDRFSGHQFPNYSSELNVNALLLGDSALYLCASSWRATLAYNEQFFGPGTRLTVL.